This TCR beta chain was captured in a study of blood T cell repertoires in COVID-19 (TCRdb year 2020). Context from the whole study: Samples from collaborators originated in the United States, Italy and Spain and spanned both the acute and convalescent phases of COVID-19. The sample metadata nearly always contained a de-identified subject ID, COVID-19 status, age in years and sex. Where HLA class I and class II types were available, the types were taken from metadata supplied by the sample provider, not from assay-based typing. The repertoires were released in a freely available public database intended as a resource for research on the immune response to SARS-CoV-2. The dataset comprised deeply sampled blood TCRbeta repertoires from subjects exposed to, actively infected with, or recovered from COVID-19. The samples were drawn from two sources: the first 160 participants of the ongoing ImmuneRACE study, and some 1,300 subjects contributed by 6 global collaborators. The material from the prospective study consisted of cDNA or gDNA derived from T cells, B-cell-depleted T cells, or PBMCs.

Enrolling through a virtual design, the prospective study's participants ranged in age from roughly 18 to 90 years and lived across some 22 United States geographic areas. To assign participants to cohorts, the prospective study relied on clinical history that participants themselves reported in a screening survey and a study questionnaire. For ImmuneRACE Cohort 3, a participant was defined as recovered based on two consecutive negative NP/OP PCR tests, clearance by a healthcare professional, or resolution of symptoms. In the prospective study, whole blood, serum and a nasopharyngeal or oropharyngeal swab were collected from each participant by mobile phlebotomists. Additional blood draws and questionnaires over an approximately 2-month period could optionally be provided by prospective study participants. Before DNA extraction, prospective study blood samples were shipped either frozen or at room temperature.

TCRbeta CDR3 regions were amplified from genomic DNA using the immunoSEQ Assay, a bias-controlled multiplex PCR. On the authors' methods: The number of nucleated cells in each sample was estimated by amplification of reference gene primers within the assay. To quantify the absolute abundance of each unique TCRbeta CDR3 rearrangement, sequence reads were collapsed and filtered. For each sample, productive Simpson clonality was calculated by taking the square root of Simpson's diversity index across productive rearrangements. TCRdb obtained this table from immuneACCESS and retained in-frame rearrangements with V and J assigned. These tables miss some clones; where compared with another copy, unresolved V genes account for less than half of the shortfall, and the remainder is unexplained. V and J calls and clone size are as listed in that table; D and trimming were resolved from the DNA. The sample records 200,000 to 300,000 clones, over 75% of which are singletons. Around 1.7% of the sample is taken by the ten largest.

The CDR3, from cysteine to phenylalanine, totals 13 residues. The DNA shown is the 39-base CDR3, in frame from base 1. V and J lose 2 bases and 7 bases, and a span of 15 bases separates them. Sequences GTSNPN (CDR1) and SVGIG (CDR2) are obtained from the germline V gene (reference sequence). The full study reports these points: How much clinical and demographic metadata was included differed by source and by participant, and the metadata was provided uncurated.

Remarks on this clone: It lacks a known antigen. Qualities for individual bases were not recorded, and no much larger clone is one base off.

The origin of this receptor is a middle-aged man who had recovered from COVID-19. Sequencing was carried out using PBMCs or T cells enriched from blood (not recorded which). This chain is built from TRBV30 and TRBJ2-7; the D gene is perhaps TRBD2, on 5 matching bases. The CDR3 reads as follows: CAWSQLRAGEQYF. The DNA is as follows: TGTGCCTGGAGTCAGTTGAGGGCCGGTGAGCAGTACTTC.